This TCR beta chain was observed in a study of blood T cells in healthy people across ages. Individuals who donated were healthy Caucasians from Russia aged about 6 to 100. Remarks on this clonotype: Antigen: not known.

Findings of the study overall: In older individuals, TCR beta diversity per million T cells was lower, falling roughly linearly with age. When set beside aged donors, long-lived donors presented more naive CD4+ cells and higher diversity. PBMCs went unsorted, and a conclusive naive versus antigen-experienced comparison was therefore prevented.

Germline CDR1 reads SGHTA; CDR2 reads FQGNSA. CDR3 length: 15 amino acids. V shed 5 bases and J shed 7 bases, with 18 bases lying between them. The second PCR ran roughly 7 to 12 cycles with a sample-barcoded 5' primer and J-beta primers. TCRdb re-derived calls from the 5' RACE reads in MiXCR, one entry per CDR3 protein. The sample carries approximately 1.5 million distinct CDR3 sequences, roughly 43% recorded once. This receptor was obtained from a woman aged 18-29 years in good health. The source material was blood. The chain links TRBV7-2 to TRBJ2-1, with D perhaps assigned TRBD1 or TRBD2 (5 bases each). The CDR3, as DNA: TGTGCCAGCAGCCGGGGTGGGACGAGCCGGAATGAGCAGTTCTTC. The encoded protein is CASSRGGTSRNEQFF.